This passage covers 5 T cell receptor beta chains from one sample sequenced in a study of Tregs in tolerant kidney transplant recipients. These receptors have no identified antigens. This table comes from immunoSEQ multiplex PCR, and its TCRdb copy is limited to in-frame clones, with some not included. Of under 50,000 clones listed, less than 97% are singletons. The sample consisted of Tregs from blood cultured with allogeneic cells. The receptors shown here come from a human donor in good health.

The chain recombines TRBV5-1 with TRBJ1-1; D might be TRBD1 (5 bases). CDR1 SGHRS and CDR2 YFSETQ come from the germline V gene. There are 15 residues in the CDR3. Trimming pared 0 bases from V and 0 bases from J, leaving 9 bases between. The CDR3 bases are TGCGCCAGCAGCTTGGTCGGGGGACTGAACACTGAAGCTTTCTTT. It is translated as CASSLVGGLNTEAFF.

The chain employs TRBV5-1 and TRBJ1-2; the D gene is possibly TRBD1 (5 bases). There are 15 residues in the CDR3. Trimming shortened V by 0 bases and J by 4 bases, and 13 bases separated the two germline ends. Germline values: CDR1 SGHRS, CDR2 YFSETQ. The CDR3 loop is CASSLASGLPYGYTF. The CDR3 bases are TGCGCCAGCAGCTTGGCCTCAGGGCTCCCCTATGGCTACACCTTC.

The chain carries TRBV30 and TRBJ2-7, with 7 nucleotides matching TRBD1. The trim removed 3 bases at V and 0 bases at J, leaving 2 bases unmatched. The CDR3 is 13 residues long. Germline V gene lookup returns CDR1 GTSNPN and CDR2 SVGIG (reference sequence). Written as DNA, the CDR3 is TGTGCCTGGAGAAGGGGGCCCTCCTACGAGCAGTACTTC. Its translation is CAWRRGPSYEQYF.

This chain joins TRBV29-1 and TRBJ2-5; the D gene is possibly TRBD1 (6 bases). V shed 5 bases and J shed 1 base, with 14 bases lying between them. Germline values: CDR1 SQVTM, CDR2 ANQGSEA. The CDR3 loop spans 14 amino acids. CDR3 bases: TGCAGCGTTTTCGACAGGACCGTCCAAGAGACCCAGTACTTC. As protein: CSVFDRTVQETQYF.

The chain uses TRBV30 and TRBJ1-4; D not resolved. Trimming took off 3 bases at V and 5 bases at J, with 10 bases between the two ends. Germline CDR1 reads GTSNPN; CDR2 reads SVGIG (reference sequence). The CDR3 sequence is 13 residues long. CDR3 protein: CAWRHGFNEKLFF. The CDR3 DNA sequence: TGTGCCTGGAGACACGGGTTCAATGAAAAACTGTTTTTT.